This T cell receptor (beta chain) derives from a study of regulatory T cells in long-lasting Graves disease. Whole-study results and caveats: There were preferences for TRBV28, TRBJ1-2 and TRBJ2-5 in persistent disease.

iRepertoire HTBI primers and Arm-PCR of CDR3 regions built TCR beta libraries. Study processing details: Analysis of the samples identified about 62 TRBV and roughly 15 TRBJ segments. One entry per CDR3 protein results from TCRdb running MiXCR on the multiplex PCR reads. These V and J calls derive from TCRdb rather than the authors' analysis. This table holds hundreds of thousands of distinct CDR3 sequences, about a fifth found once. This CDR3 region has 13 residues. V was cut by 2 bases and J by 10 bases, with 14 bases left in between. This clonotype was counted many times. What it binds is unknown. The sample's time point: persistent/refractory GD, antithyroid drugs over 5 years with positive TRAb. The TCR library was made from RNA extracted from PBMCs. Patients were enrolled at an endocrinology department in Xi'an, China. A blood draw put approximately 9 milliliters of peripheral blood into EDTA tubes.

The V call is TRBV12-3 or TRBV12-4, the J call TRBJ1-1; D remains ambiguous. The receptor comes from a female donor with Graves disease. Sequenced here: peripheral blood mononuclear cells (PBMCs), sampled when the disease was refractory, from a patient treated with antithyroid drugs. CDR3 in DNA: TGTGCCAGCAGTTTAAGTGGCCCCCAGGTAGCTTTCTTT. Amino acids: CASSLSGPQVAFF.